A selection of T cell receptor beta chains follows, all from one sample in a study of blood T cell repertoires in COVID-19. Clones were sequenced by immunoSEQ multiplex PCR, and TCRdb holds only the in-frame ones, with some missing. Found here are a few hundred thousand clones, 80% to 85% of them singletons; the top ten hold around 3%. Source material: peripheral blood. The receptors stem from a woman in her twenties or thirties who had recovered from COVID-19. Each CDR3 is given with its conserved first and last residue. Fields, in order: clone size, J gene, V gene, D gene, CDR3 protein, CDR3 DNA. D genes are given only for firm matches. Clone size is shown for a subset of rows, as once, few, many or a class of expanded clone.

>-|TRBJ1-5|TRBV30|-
CAWSVLGEQPQHF
TGTGCCTGGAGTGTATTAGGGGAACAGCCCCAGCATTTT
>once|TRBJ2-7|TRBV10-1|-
CASSESSIYEQYF
TGCGCCAGCAGTGAGTCTTCTATCTACGAGCAGTACTTC
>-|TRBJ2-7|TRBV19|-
CASQGAPYEQYF
TGTGCCAGTCAAGGGGCACCCTACGAGCAGTACTTC
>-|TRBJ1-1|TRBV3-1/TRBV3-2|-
CASRRDRLGGVTEAFF
TGTGCCAGCAGACGAGACAGGTTGGGCGGAGTCACTGAAGCTTTCTTT
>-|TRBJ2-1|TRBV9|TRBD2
CASSPGLAGGPGEQFF
TGTGCCAGCAGCCCCGGACTAGCGGGAGGGCCAGGTGAGCAGTTCTTC
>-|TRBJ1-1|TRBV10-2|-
CASRSLREDTEAFF
TGCGCCAGCAGGAGTCTGAGGGAGGACACTGAAGCTTTCTTT
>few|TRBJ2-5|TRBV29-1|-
CSVVLAGTGETQYF
TGCAGCGTTGTCTTAGCAGGGACTGGCGAGACCCAGTACTTC
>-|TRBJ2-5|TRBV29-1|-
CSVEGPPSETQYF
TGCAGCGTTGAAGGGCCTCCTTCGGAGACCCAGTACTTC
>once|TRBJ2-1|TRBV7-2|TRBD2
CASILLAGSYNEQFF
TGTGCCAGCATCCTCCTAGCGGGGTCCTACAATGAGCAGTTCTTC
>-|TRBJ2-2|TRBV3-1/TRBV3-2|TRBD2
CASSLRGLARNTGELFF
TGTGCCAGCAGCCTGCGAGGACTAGCGAGGAACACCGGGGAGCTGTTTTTT
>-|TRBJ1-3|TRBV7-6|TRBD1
CASSYLTGTGNTIYF
TGTGCCAGCAGCTACCTGACAGGGACTGGAAACACCATATATTTT
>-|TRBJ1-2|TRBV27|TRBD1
CASRRSPGGLFYGYTF
TGTGCCAGCCGTCGATCCCCAGGGGGCTTGTTCTATGGCTACACCTTC
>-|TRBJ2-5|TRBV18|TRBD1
CASSPPDRGSETQYF
TGTGCCAGCTCACCACCCGACAGGGGCTCGGAGACCCAGTACTTC
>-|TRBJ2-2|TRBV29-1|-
CSVEKPAGIGELFF
TGCAGCGTTGAGAAGCCAGCGGGTATCGGGGAGCTGTTTTTT
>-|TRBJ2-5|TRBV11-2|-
CASSHEETQYF
TGTGCCAGCAGCCACGAGGAGACCCAGTACTTC
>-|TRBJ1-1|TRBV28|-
CASSPIRIKEANTEAFF
TGTGCCAGCAGCCCGATAAGGATCAAGGAGGCGAACACTGAAGCTTTCTTT
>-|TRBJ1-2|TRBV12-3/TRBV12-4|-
CASRPRANYGYTF
TGTGCCAGCAGGCCCAGGGCTAACTATGGCTACACCTTC
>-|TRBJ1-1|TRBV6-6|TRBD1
CASSTLTGTTFTEAFF
TGTGCCAGCAGCACCCTGACAGGGACGACCTTCACTGAAGCTTTCTTT
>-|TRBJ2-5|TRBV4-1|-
CASSQDGRNQETQYF
TGCGCCAGCAGCCAAGATGGGAGGAACCAAGAGACCCAGTACTTC
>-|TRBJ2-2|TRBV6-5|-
CASSYGRAGELFF
TGTGCCAGCAGTTACGGGCGGGCCGGGGAGCTGTTTTTT
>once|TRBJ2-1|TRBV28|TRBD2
CASSLPSGGVSVGDEQFF
TGTGCCAGCAGTTTACCATCGGGGGGAGTGAGCGTCGGTGATGAGCAGTTCTTC
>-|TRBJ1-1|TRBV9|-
CASSGAGWGNTEAFF
TGTGCCAGCAGCGGAGCGGGGTGGGGGAACACTGAAGCTTTCTTT
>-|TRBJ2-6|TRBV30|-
CAFDRSSGANVLTF
TGTGCCTTCGACCGGAGCTCTGGGGCCAACGTCCTGACTTTC
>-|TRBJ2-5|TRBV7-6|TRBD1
CASSFPGQGTQETQYF
TGTGCCAGCAGCTTTCCTGGACAGGGAACACAAGAGACCCAGTACTTC